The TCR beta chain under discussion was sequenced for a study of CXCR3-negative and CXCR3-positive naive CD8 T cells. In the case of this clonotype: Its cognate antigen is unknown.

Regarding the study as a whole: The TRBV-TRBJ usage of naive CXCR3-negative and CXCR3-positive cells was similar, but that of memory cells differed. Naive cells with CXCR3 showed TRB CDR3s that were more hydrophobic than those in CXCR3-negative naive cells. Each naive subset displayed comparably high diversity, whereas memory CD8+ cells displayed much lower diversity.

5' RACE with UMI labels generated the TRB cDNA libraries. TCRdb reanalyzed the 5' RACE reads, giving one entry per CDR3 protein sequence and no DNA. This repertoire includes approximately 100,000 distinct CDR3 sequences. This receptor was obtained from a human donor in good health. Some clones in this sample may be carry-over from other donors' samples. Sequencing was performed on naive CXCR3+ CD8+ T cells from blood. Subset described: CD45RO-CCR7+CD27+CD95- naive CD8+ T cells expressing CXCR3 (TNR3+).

CDR3 region: CSVEIPGAQETQYF. The V and J genes are TRBV29-1 and TRBJ2-5; the TCRdb call, TRBD1, lacks DNA for checking. Germline loops: CDR1 SQVTM, CDR2 ANQGSEA. The CDR3 runs 14 residues.